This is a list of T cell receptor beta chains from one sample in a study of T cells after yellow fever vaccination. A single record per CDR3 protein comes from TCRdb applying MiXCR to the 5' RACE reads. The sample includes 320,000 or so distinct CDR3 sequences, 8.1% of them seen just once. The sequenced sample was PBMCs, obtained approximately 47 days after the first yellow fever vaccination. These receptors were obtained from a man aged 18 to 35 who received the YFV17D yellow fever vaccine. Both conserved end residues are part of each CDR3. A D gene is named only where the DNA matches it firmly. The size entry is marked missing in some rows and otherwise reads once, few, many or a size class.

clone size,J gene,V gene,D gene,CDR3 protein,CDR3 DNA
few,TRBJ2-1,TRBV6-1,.,CASSPNPQGAYNEQFF,TGTGCCAGCAGCCCGAACCCACAGGGAGCCTACAATGAGCAGTTCTTC
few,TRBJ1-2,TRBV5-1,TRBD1,CASSFMDRGEDGYTF,TGCGCCAGCAGCTTTATGGACAGGGGGGAGGATGGCTACACCTTC
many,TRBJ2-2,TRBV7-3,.,CASSPNRENTGELFF,TGTGCCAGCAGCCCGAACCGGGAGAACACCGGGGAGCTGTTTTTT
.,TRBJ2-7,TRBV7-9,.,CASSEWRGGSYEQYF,TGTGCCAGCAGCGAGTGGAGGGGGGGCTCCTACGAGCAGTACTTC
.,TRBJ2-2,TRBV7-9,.,CASSLEVQRPNTGELFF,TGTGCCAGCAGCTTAGAGGTTCAGCGCCCGAACACCGGGGAGCTGTTTTTT
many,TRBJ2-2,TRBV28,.,CASKDQVTGELFF,TGTGCCAGCAAGGACCAAGTCACCGGGGAGCTGTTTTTT
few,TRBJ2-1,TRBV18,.,CASSLGGRDNEQFF,TGTGCCAGCTCACTTGGGGGGCGCGACAATGAGCAGTTCTTC
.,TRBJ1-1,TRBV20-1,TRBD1,CSASQSDRGLPEAFF,TGCAGTGCTAGTCAGTCCGACAGGGGGCTCCCTGAAGCTTTCTTT
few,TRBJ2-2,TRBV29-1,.,CSVEGKGGGSAGELFF,TGCAGCGTTGAAGGAAAGGGCGGTGGGAGCGCCGGGGAGCTGTTTTTT
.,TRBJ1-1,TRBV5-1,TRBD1,CASSWRTGDPNTEAFF,TGCGCCAGCAGCTGGAGAACAGGGGACCCGAACACTGAAGCTTTCTTT
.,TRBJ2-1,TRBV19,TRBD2,CASSRAGLGDEQFF,TGTGCCAGTAGTAGGGCAGGACTAGGGGATGAGCAGTTCTTC
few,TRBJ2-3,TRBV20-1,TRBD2,CSARRGGRTDTQYF,TGCAGTGCTCGACGGGGGGGTCGCACAGATACGCAGTATTTT
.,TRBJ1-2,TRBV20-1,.,CSAGKGGNSHGYTF,TGCAGCGCCGGAAAGGGGGGGAATTCACATGGCTACACCTTC
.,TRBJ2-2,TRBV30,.,CAWRVTGELFF,TGTGCCTGGAGGGTTACCGGGGAGCTGTTTTTT
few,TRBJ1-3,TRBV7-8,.,CASSYPRPSGNTIYF,TGTGCCAGCAGCTATCCGAGGCCCTCTGGAAACACCATATATTTT
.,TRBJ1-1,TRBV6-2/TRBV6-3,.,CASRGSYYLEAFF,TGTGCCAGCAGGGGCAGCTACTACCTTGAAGCTTTCTTT
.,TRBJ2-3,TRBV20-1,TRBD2,CSARPPPGGTSGSTDTQYF,TGCAGTGCTAGACCGCCACCCGGCGGGACTAGCGGTAGCACAGATACGCAGTATTTT
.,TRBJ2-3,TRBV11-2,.,CASSFAESDTQYF,TGTGCCAGCAGCTTCGCTGAATCAGATACGCAGTATTTT
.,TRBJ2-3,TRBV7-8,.,CASSVKGLLMADTQYF,TGTGCCAGCAGCGTAAAGGGACTCCTTATGGCAGATACGCAGTATTTT
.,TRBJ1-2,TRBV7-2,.,CASSPTGDNYGYTF,TGTGCCAGCAGCCCGACAGGAGACAACTATGGCTACACCTTC
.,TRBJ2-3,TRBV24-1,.,CATSDLWKTDTQYF,TGTGCCACCAGTGATTTATGGAAGACAGATACGCAGTATTTT
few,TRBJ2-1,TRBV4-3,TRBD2,CASSHEDALAGDNEQFF,TGCGCCAGCAGCCACGAAGATGCCCTAGCGGGAGACAATGAGCAGTTCTTC
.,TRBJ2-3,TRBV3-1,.,CASSQAGETLSDTQYF,TGTGCCAGCAGCCAAGCAGGAGAGACTCTGTCAGATACGCAGTATTTT
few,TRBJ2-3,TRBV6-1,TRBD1,CASSIVTGQGADTQYF,TGTGCCAGCAGTATAGTAACGGGACAGGGTGCAGATACGCAGTATTTT
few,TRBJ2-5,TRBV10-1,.,CASSENGMGETQYF,TGCGCCAGCAGCGAGAACGGGATGGGAGAGACCCAGTACTTC
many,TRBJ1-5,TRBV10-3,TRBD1,CAISVGQNGGGQGPQHF,TGTGCCATCAGTGTAGGGCAGAATGGGGGCGGACAGGGGCCCCAGCATTTT
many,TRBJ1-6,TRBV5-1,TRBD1,CASSSQGDIRNSPLHF,TGCGCCAGCAGCTCGCAGGGGGACATAAGAAATTCACCCCTCCACTTT
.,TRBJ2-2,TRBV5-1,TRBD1,CASSLQGWTGELFF,TGCGCCAGCAGCTTACAGGGGTGGACCGGGGAGCTGTTTTTT
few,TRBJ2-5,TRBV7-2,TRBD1,CASRSGQGETQYF,TGTGCCAGCAGATCTGGACAGGGTGAGACCCAGTACTTC
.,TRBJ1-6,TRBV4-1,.,CASSQGGADNSPLHF,TGCGCCAGCAGCCAGGGGGGGGCCGATAATTCACCCCTCCACTTT
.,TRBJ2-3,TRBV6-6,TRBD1,CASRRTGEDTQYF,TGTGCCAGCAGGCGGACAGGGGAAGATACGCAGTATTTT
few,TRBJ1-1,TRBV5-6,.,CASSFGRPNTEAFF,TGTGCCAGCAGCTTCGGGCGGCCGAACACTGAAGCTTTCTTT
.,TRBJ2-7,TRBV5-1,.,CASSLAPLSSYEQYF,TGCGCCAGCAGCTTGGCACCGTTAAGCTCCTACGAGCAGTACTTC
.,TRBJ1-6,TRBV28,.,CASSADPRGRYNSPLHF,TGTGCCAGCAGTGCGGATCCTAGGGGCCGATATAATTCACCCCTCCACTTT
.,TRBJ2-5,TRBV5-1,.,CASRQSEETQYF,TGCGCCAGTAGACAGTCAGAAGAGACCCAGTACTTC
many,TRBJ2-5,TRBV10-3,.,CAIGPLGTRETQYF,TGTGCCATCGGTCCCCTGGGAACCCGTGAGACCCAGTACTTC
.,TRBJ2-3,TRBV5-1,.,CASGALEGTDTLYF,TGCGCCAGCGGGGCGCTTGAGGGCACAGATACGCTGTATTTT
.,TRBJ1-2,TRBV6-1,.,CASSPRTAVGGYTF,TGTGCCAGCAGCCCCCGGACAGCTGTAGGAGGCTACACCTTC
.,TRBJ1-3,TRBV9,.,CASSVDPGFLDTIYF,TGTGCCAGCAGCGTAGACCCGGGTTTCTTAGACACCATATATTTT